A single sample gave rise to the 30 T cell receptor beta chains below, sequenced in a study of Tregs in tolerant kidney transplant recipients (dated by TCRdb to between 2018 and 2020). In the paper's terms, the time point label means: 6 months after combined kidney and bone marrow transplant. Related donors were used in the transplants with nonmyeloablative bone marrow transplantation, and mixed chimerism was transient in the human trials. Receptors were amplified or captured by the immunoSEQ multiplex PCR assay. The clones in this table, taken by TCRdb from immuneACCESS, are in-frame only. Not every clone is retained; where verified, under half of the shortfall comes from an unresolved V gene, and the cause of the rest is unknown. The record for this sample contains 20,000 to 30,000 clones. Of the sample, under 5% is held by the ten largest clones. The sample consisted of CD4+ T cells from blood (PBMCs), taken 6 months after the transplant. Receptor source: a human patient who received a combined kidney and bone marrow transplant. A transplant means some T cells may be of graft donor rather than patient origin.

With regard to this clone: The read ends 3 residues shy of where the CDR3 ends; the end is completed using the germline J gene. The chain links TRBV29-1 to TRBJ2-3; possibly TRBD1 for D (5 bases). CDR3 length equals 13 residues. The V gene lost 4 bases and the J gene lost 1 base, with 9 bases spanning the gap. In germline, CDR1 is SQVTM, CDR2 ANQGSEA. The CDR3 loop reads CSVGQSGTDTQYF. The covered CDR3 bases are TGCAGCGTTGGACAGTCAGGCACAGATACG.

Note on this clone: The CDR3 goes on 3 residues after the read ends, and that part is filled in from the germline J gene. This chain uses TRBV7-7 with TRBJ2-3; TRBD2 aligns across 10 bases. Germline CDR1 SSHAT, CDR2 FNYEAQ (reference sequence). The CDR3 is 15 amino acids. V trimming: 3 bases; J trimming: 2 bases; junction bases outside the gene matches: 2. The CDR3 bases that were read are TGTGCCAGCAGCTTGGGACTAGCGAACACAGATACG. It specifies CASSLGLANTDT. The entire CDR3 sequence reads CASSLGLANTDTQYF.

As for this clone: The read stops 3 residues short of the end of the CDR3; the missing end is completed from the germline J gene. The rearrangement links TRBV20-1 to TRBJ1-6; the D is unclear. Trimming pared 1 base from V and 10 bases from J, leaving 8 bases between. This CDR3 region has 12 residues. Germline CDR1 is DFQATT and CDR2 is SNEGSKA (reference sequence). CDR3 bases read: TGCAGTGCTAGAGCGGTGAGATCACCC. This encodes CSARAVRSP. The full CDR3 reads CSARAVRSPLHF.

The CDR3 is CASGLKASGGSYEQYF. The covered CDR3 bases are TGTGCTAGTGGTTTGAAGGCTAGCGGGGGGTCCTACGAG. This chain joins TRBV12-5 and TRBJ2-7, with 11 bases that match TRBD2. The read terminates 3 residues ahead of where the CDR3 ends, so the germline J gene completes it. Looked up from germline, CDR1 is LGHNT and CDR2 is FRNRAP. This CDR3 spans 16 amino acids. V dropped 2 bases and J dropped 1; count of bases not matched to a gene: 4. Full variable domain (missing parts from reference TRBV12-5 and TRBJ2-7): DARVTQTPRHKVTEMGQEVTMRCQPILGHNTVFWYRQTMMQGLELLAYFRNRAPLDDSGMPKDRFSAEMPDATLATLKIQPSEPRDSAVYFCASGLKASGGSYEQYFGPGTRLTVT.

As concerns this clone: The CDR3 goes on 3 residues after the read ends, and that part is filled in from the germline J gene. The V call is TRBV20-1, the J call TRBJ2-4, with D tentatively TRBD2 (6 bases). Germline values: CDR1 DFQATT, CDR2 SNEGSKA (reference sequence). The CDR3 length is 11 residues. The CDR3 DNA, read in part, is TGCAGTGCTAGATTCTCAGCGGGT. Its translation: CSARFSAG. In full, the CDR3 is CSARFSAGQYF.

The CDR3 DNA, read in part, is TGTGCCAGTAGTGGGACAGGGTCTGGGCAGCCC. As protein: CASSGTGSGQP. The CDR3, in full, reads CASSGTGSGQPQHF. J is TRBJ1-5 and V is TRBV19, with TRBD1 identical over 9 bases. The CDR3 is cut off 3 residues early in the read; its end comes from the germline J gene. V shed 5 bases, J shed 7 bases, and the junction held 6 bases outside the gene matches. In germline, CDR1 is LNHDA, CDR2 SQIVND (reference sequence). The CDR3 has 14 residues.

For this clone: The read gets to within 3 residues of the CDR3 end, and the germline J gene fills in the rest. The gene calls are TRBV5-4 and TRBJ2-7, with a weak D call TRBD1 (5 bases). Trimming removed 4 bases from V and 3 bases from J, with 17 bases in between. The CDR3 is 15 amino acids. In germline, CDR1 is SGHNT, CDR2 YYREEE (reference sequence). The DNA read from the CDR3 is TGTGCCAGCAGCGCCGGGCCTCAGGGTTACTACGAG. This codes for CASSAGPQGYYE. The full CDR3 reads CASSAGPQGYYEQYF.

As to this clone: At one boundary the junction diverges from the germline segment, which might be a read error. The CDR3 extends 3 residues past the end of the read, so its final part is completed from the germline J gene. This rearrangement joins TRBV5-1 to TRBJ1-1; tentative D call: TRBD1 (5 bases). CDR1 is SGHRS, CDR2 YFSETQ, per germline. CDR3 length: 14 residues. The chain's CDR3 is CASSLGGVNTEAFF. CDR3 bases read: TGCGCCAGCAGTTTGGGGGGGGTGAACACTGAA.

The CDR3 reads CAGRQGGSDTGELFF. The DNA read from the CDR3 is TGCGCCGGCCGACAGGGAGGGAGTGACACCGGGGAG. J is TRBJ2-2 and V is TRBV5-1; D might be TRBD1 or TRBD2, each matching 7 bases. The read gets to within 3 residues of the CDR3 end, and the germline J gene fills in the rest. This CDR3 region has 15 residues. The ends were cut back, 10 bases at V and 3 bases at J, with 19 bases in the middle. Germline V gives CDR1 SGHRS, CDR2 YFSETQ.

Concerning this clone: From the germline J gene comes the end of the CDR3, since the read stops 3 residues before it. The chain joins TRBV18 to TRBJ2-5; no definite D call. The V and J ends lost 6 bases and 2 bases respectively, with 10 bases between them. The CDR3 has 13 amino acids. CDR1 is KGHSH and CDR2 is LQKENI in the germline V gene. Incomplete CDR3 DNA: TGTGCCAGCTCCCTACTCGTTCAAGAGACC. Encoded protein: CASSLLVQET. The CDR3 in full is CASSLLVQETQYF.

Concerning this clone: With the read ending 3 residues before the CDR3 end, the germline J gene is used to fill in that end. The chain combines TRBV19 with TRBJ1-3; D perhaps matches TRBD1 (6 bases). Trimming took off 3 bases at V and 7 bases at J, with 16 bases between the two ends. The CDR3 consists of 15 residues. The V gene's germline CDR1 is LNHDA and CDR2 SQIVND (reference sequence). CDR3: CASSIRGSSGNTIYF. The covered CDR3 bases are TGTGCCAGTAGTATCAGGGGATCCTCCGGTAACACC.

Concerning this clone itself: The read ends 3 residues shy of where the CDR3 ends; the end is completed using the germline J gene. V usage is TRBV2 and J usage is TRBJ2-6, with D possibly TRBD1 on 5 matching bases. Germline V gives CDR1 SNHLY, CDR2 FYNNEI. Trimming took off 6 bases at V and 0 bases at J, with 6 bases between the two ends. The CDR3 is 14 amino acids. The sequenced part of the CDR3 DNA is TGTGCCAGCAGAAGGGGCTCTGGGGCCAACGTC. Translation gives CASRRGSGANV. The entire CDR3 sequence reads CASRRGSGANVLTF.

On this clone: The read ends 3 residues before the CDR3 terminus; that terminus is restored from the germline J gene. V usage is TRBV18 and J usage is TRBJ2-5; D gene uncertain. This CDR3 spans 14 amino acids. Trimming removed 3 bases at V and 1 base at J, with 9 bases between. Looked up from germline, CDR1 is KGHSH and CDR2 is LQKENI. Partial CDR3 DNA: TGTGCCAGCTCACCCGCCGGGTCCCAAGAGACC. It encodes CASSPAGSQET. The entire CDR3 sequence reads CASSPAGSQETQYF.

In regard to this clone: The read ends 3 residues early relative to the CDR3; the germline J gene fills the gap. The chain has TRBV19 and TRBJ2-5; a weak D match, TRBD1 (6 bases). The germline V gene encodes CDR1 LNHDA and CDR2 SQIVND (reference sequence). Trimming cost V 6 bases and J 5 bases, with 19 bases left between them. The CDR3 spans 15 residues. This chain's CDR3 is CASSQTGVFAETQYF. The sequenced CDR3 bases are TGTGCCAGTAGCCAGACAGGAGTGTTTGCGGAGACC.

Concerning this clone: The CDR3 end lies 3 residues beyond the end of the read and is filled in from the germline J gene. The J gene is TRBJ1-3, the V gene TRBV7-6, with 8 bases aligning to TRBD1. The CDR3 has 16 amino acids. V lost 5 bases and J lost 3; bases outside the gene matches: 9. CDR1 and CDR2 (germline): SGHVS, FNYEAQ. The CDR3 sequence: CASSSTTGARGNTIYF. The covered CDR3 bases are TGTGCCAGCAGCAGCACGACAGGGGCCCGTGGAAACACC.

Remarks on this clone: The read comes to an end 3 residues before the CDR3 does, leaving the germline J gene to fill in the end. The V gene is TRBV6-2 or TRBV6-3, the J gene TRBJ2-1, with unresolved D. V lost 4 bases and J lost 6, with 7 bases in between. Germline CDR1 and CDR2: MNHEY and SVGEGT. The CDR3 contains 12 residues. The sequenced part of the CDR3 DNA is TGTGCCAGCAGTTTACAGAGCAATGAG. Translation: CASSLQSNE. The entire CDR3 is CASSLQSNEQFF.

Partial CDR3 DNA: TGCGCCAGCAGCTTGAGGCCAGGGCCATACAATGAG. Translation gives CASSLRPGPYNE. From start to end, the CDR3 is CASSLRPGPYNEQFF. The genes are TRBV5-1 and TRBJ2-1, with D tentatively TRBD1 (5 bases). The read terminates 3 residues before the CDR3 end, so the remaining end is supplied by the germline J gene. Germline V gene data show CDR1 as SGHRS and CDR2 as YFSETQ. The CDR3 extends over 15 amino acids. V lost 1 base and J 4 bases, leaving 12 bases between the germline ends.

As concerns this clone: From the germline J gene comes the end of the CDR3, since the read stops 3 residues before it. The genes are TRBV5-1 and TRBJ2-7; 8 nucleotides align to TRBD2. The V and J ends lost 4 bases and 0 bases, in that order; junction bases with no gene match: 6. The CDR3 consists of 15 residues. Germline CDR1 and CDR2: SGHRS and YFSETQ. The CDR3 protein is CASSPSGGNSYEQYF. The sequenced part of the CDR3 DNA is TGCGCCAGCAGCCCGAGCGGGGGAAACTCCTACGAG.

A note on this clone: The CDR3 goes on 3 residues after the read ends, and that part is filled in from the germline J gene. This rearrangement joins TRBV5-5 to TRBJ1-5; 9 bases are shared with TRBD1. Germline CDR1 and CDR2: SGHKS and YYEKEE (reference sequence). The CDR3 is 15 amino acids. With V trimmed by 2 bases and J by 5 bases, 5 bases remained unmatched. The part of the CDR3 DNA that was read is TGTGCCAGCAGCTTAGACGGGACAGGGTATCAGCCC. The encoded protein is CASSLDGTGYQP. The entire CDR3 protein is CASSLDGTGYQPQHF. Using reference TRBV5-5 and TRBJ1-5 for the parts outside the CDR3, the full variable domain is DAGVTQSPTHLIKTRGQQVTLRCSPISGHKSVSWYQQVLGQGPQFIFQYYEKEERGRGNFPDRFSARQFPNYSSELNVNALLLGDSALYLCASSLDGTGYQPQHFGDGTRLSIL.

Concerning this clone: The CDR3 end falls 3 residues outside the read, so it is completed with the germline J gene. The chain is built from TRBV18 and TRBJ1-2; D gene ambiguous. The ends were cut back, 3 bases at V and 6 bases at J, with 11 bases in the middle. Germline V gene data show CDR1 as KGHSH and CDR2 as LQKENI. The CDR3 covers 13 residues. CDR3 in amino acids: CASSPAGSDGYTF. The part of the CDR3 DNA that was read is TGTGCCAGCTCACCGGCGGGTTCGGATGGC.

Concerning this clone itself: The CDR3 end is not reached by the read, which stops 3 residues before it; the germline J gene fills it in. The rearrangement uses TRBV2 and TRBJ2-7, with 8 bases fitting TRBD2. CDR1 SNHLY and CDR2 FYNNEI come from the germline V gene. Trimming at V came to 6 bases and at J to 6 bases, leaving 10 bases not matched to a gene. This CDR3 spans 14 amino acids. CDR3 protein: CASRLGTRKTEQYF. The CDR3 bases that were read are TGTGCCAGCAGGTTAGGGACTAGAAAAACCGAG.

Regarding this clone: With the read ending 3 residues before the CDR3 end, the germline J gene is used to fill in that end. This chain uses TRBV6-7 with TRBJ1-1; TRBD1 aligns across 8 bases. TRBV6-7 is assigned to the ORF class and has an uncertain function. V shed 6 bases, J shed 1 base, and the junction held 10 bases outside the gene matches. The CDR3 is 16 amino acids. The CDR3 region is CASRGTGGGPNTEAFF. Partial CDR3 DNA: TGTGCCAGCAGAGGGACAGGCGGGGGACCGAACACTGAA.

Concerning this clone itself: The read terminates 3 residues ahead of where the CDR3 ends, so the germline J gene completes it. The chain employs TRBV5-6 and TRBJ1-2; no clear D gene. V was pared by 1 base and J by 3 bases, with 10 bases between. Looked up from germline, CDR1 is SGHDT and CDR2 is YYEEEE. The CDR3 covers 14 residues. The covered CDR3 bases are TGTGCCAGCAGCTTGAGGCGGGGTGACTATGGC. It specifies CASSLRRGDYG. The entire CDR3 sequence reads CASSLRRGDYGYTF. The full variable domain, its missing parts supplied by reference TRBV5-6 and TRBJ1-2, is DAGVTQSPTHLIKTRGQQVTLRCSPKSGHDTVSWYQQALGQGPQFIFQYYEEEERQRGNFPDRFSGHQFPNYSSELNVNALLLGDSALYLCASSLRRGDYGYTFGSGTRLTVV.

Concerning this clone: The read ends 3 residues before the CDR3 terminus; that terminus is restored from the germline J gene. J is TRBJ2-2 and V is TRBV7-9, with D hard to call. This CDR3 has 14 amino acids. Germline assignment: CDR1 SEHNR and CDR2 FQNEAQ (reference sequence). The ends were cut back, 1 base at V and 4 bases at J, with 7 bases in the middle. Partial CDR3 DNA: TGTGCCAGCAGCTTAGACAGCAGCACCGGGGAG. It yields the protein CASSLDSSTGE. In full, the CDR3 reads CASSLDSSTGELFF.

Turning to this clone: The read gets to within 3 residues of the CDR3 end, and the germline J gene fills in the rest. This sequence joins TRBV20-1 and TRBJ1-5, with 7 bases lining up with TRBD1. The CDR3 contains 16 residues. J was trimmed by 5 bases and V by 0 bases; bases with no gene match: 10. The germline V gene encodes CDR1 DFQATT and CDR2 SNEGSKA (reference sequence). CDR3 loop: CSARDRVRGWDQPQHF. The DNA read from the CDR3 is TGCAGTGCTAGAGATAGGGTCAGGGGGTGGGATCAGCCC.

In regard to this clone: The sequence runs out 3 residues before the end of the CDR3; the remainder is reconstructed from the germline J gene. V usage is TRBV2 and J usage is TRBJ2-1; the match to TRBD1 covers 9 bases. The length of the CDR3 is 15 residues. The V gene end was trimmed by 6 bases and the J gene end by 1 base; junction bases not matched to a gene: 4. Germline-derived CDR1 and CDR2 are SNHLY and FYNNEI. CDR3 in amino acids: CASRPDRGSYNEQFF. The DNA read from the CDR3 is TGTGCCAGCAGGCCTGACAGGGGGTCCTACAATGAG.

This clone is classed as medium-sized (0.01 to 0.1%) by frequency. The identical CDR3 is also encoded by other nucleotide sequences in the sample. CDR3 DNA, as far as it was read: TGTGCCAGCTCACCTGACAGGGGCGGCAATCAGCCC. Protein product: CASSPDRGGNQP. The full CDR3 sequence reads CASSPDRGGNQPQHF. V gene TRBV18 combines with J gene TRBJ1-5; 8 bases match TRBD1. The read gets to within 3 residues of the CDR3 end, and the germline J gene fills in the rest. V lost 3 bases and J lost 2; bases outside the gene matches: 3. Germline-derived CDR1 and CDR2 are KGHSH and LQKENI. The CDR3 extends over 15 amino acids.

In the case of this clone: The read ends 3 residues early relative to the CDR3; the germline J gene fills the gap. The chain carries TRBV7-8 and TRBJ2-5; TRBD2 matches 11 bases. Germline values: CDR1 SGHVS, CDR2 FQNEAQ. The V and J ends lost 9 bases and 1 base, in that order; junction bases with no gene match: 10. The CDR3 length is 16 residues. The DNA read from the CDR3 is TGTGCCAGTTTGCACCGACTAGCGGGACTCCAAGAGACC. The encoded protein is CASLHRLAGLQET. The whole CDR3 sequence reads CASLHRLAGLQETQYF.

With respect to this clone: The read terminates 3 residues before the CDR3 end, so the remaining end is supplied by the germline J gene. The chain joins TRBV29-1 to TRBJ2-7, with D possibly TRBD1 on 5 matching bases. This CDR3 contains 14 residues. V lost 4 bases and J 0 bases, leaving 13 bases between the germline ends. Germline CDR1 and CDR2: SQVTM and ANQGSEA. The DNA read from the CDR3 is TGCAGCGTTGTCGGAAGGGGCAGCTCCTACGAG. This encodes CSVVGRGSSYE. The full CDR3 is CSVVGRGSSYEQYF.

On this clone itself: The CDR3 extends 3 residues past the end of the read, so its final part is completed from the germline J gene. The gene calls are TRBV20-1 and TRBJ2-5; D perhaps matches TRBD1 (6 bases). This CDR3 spans 15 amino acids. Germline V gene sequence: CDR1 DFQATT, CDR2 SNEGSKA (reference sequence). V shed 6 bases and J shed 1 base, with 18 bases lying between them. CDR3 sequence reads: CSAPSGRGFQETQYF. CDR3 DNA (partial): TGCAGTGCCCCCTCGGGCAGGGGATTCCAAGAGACC.